The clone carrying this T cell receptor beta chain is judged large. Antigen unknown. These data are taken from a study of long-term antiretroviral therapy in people with HIV. Study-wide results and caveats: CDR3 length ranges were narrower in HIV repertoires than in controls.

Per germline, CDR1 SEHNR and CDR2 FQNEAQ (reference sequence). The germline V and J ends were trimmed by 5 bases and 2 bases, with 15 bases remaining between them. The CDR3 loop spans 15 amino acids. An immunoSEQ assay, version v3.0, was performed at survey level. Profiling relied on immunoSEQ multiplex PCR, and the TCRdb table lists in-frame clones only, not all of them. The sample holds 30,000 to 35,000 clones, roughly 97% seen once. This chain joins TRBV7-9 and TRBJ2-5; the D gene is possibly TRBD1 (6 bases). Source: unsorted PBMCs, taken 6.9 years after starting antiretroviral therapy. The receptor was isolated from a man aged 30 to 45 with HIV. The CDR3 sequence is CASSLAWGRQETQYF. The CDR3 DNA follows: TGTGCCAGCAGCCTCGCTTGGGGGCGGCAAGAGACCCAGTACTTC.